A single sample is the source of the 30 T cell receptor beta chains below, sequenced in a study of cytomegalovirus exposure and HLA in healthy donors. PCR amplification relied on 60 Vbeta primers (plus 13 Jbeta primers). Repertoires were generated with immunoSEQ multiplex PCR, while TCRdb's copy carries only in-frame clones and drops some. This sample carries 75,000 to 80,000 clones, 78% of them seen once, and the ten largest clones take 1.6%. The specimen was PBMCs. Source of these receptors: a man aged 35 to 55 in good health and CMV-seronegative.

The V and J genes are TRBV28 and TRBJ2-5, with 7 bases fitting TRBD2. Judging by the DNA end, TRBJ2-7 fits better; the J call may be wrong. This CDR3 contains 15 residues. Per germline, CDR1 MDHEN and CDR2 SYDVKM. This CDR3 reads CASNPPGAGAHEQYF. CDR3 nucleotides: TGTGCCAGCAATCCTCCGGGCGCGGGAGCCCACGAGCAGTACTTC.

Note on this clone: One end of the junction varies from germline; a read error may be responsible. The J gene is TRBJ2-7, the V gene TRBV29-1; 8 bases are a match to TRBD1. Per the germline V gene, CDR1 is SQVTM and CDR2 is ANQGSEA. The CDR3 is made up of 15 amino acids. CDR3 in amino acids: CSVQDRGHPFDVQYF. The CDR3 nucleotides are TGCAGCGTTCAAGACAGGGGCCACCCCTTTGATGTGCAGTACTTC.

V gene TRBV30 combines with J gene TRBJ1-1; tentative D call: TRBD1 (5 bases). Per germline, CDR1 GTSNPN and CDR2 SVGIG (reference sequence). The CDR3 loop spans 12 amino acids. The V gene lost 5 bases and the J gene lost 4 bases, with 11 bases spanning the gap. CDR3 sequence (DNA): TGTGCCTGGGTAGGGGTAGGCACTGAAGCTTTCTTT. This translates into CAWVGVGTEAFF.

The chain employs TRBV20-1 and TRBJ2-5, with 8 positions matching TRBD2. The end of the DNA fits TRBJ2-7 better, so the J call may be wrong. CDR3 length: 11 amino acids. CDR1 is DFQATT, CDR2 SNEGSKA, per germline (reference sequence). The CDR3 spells CSAGGGYEQYF. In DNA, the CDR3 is TGCAGTGCCGGGGGGGGCTACGAGCAGTACTTC.

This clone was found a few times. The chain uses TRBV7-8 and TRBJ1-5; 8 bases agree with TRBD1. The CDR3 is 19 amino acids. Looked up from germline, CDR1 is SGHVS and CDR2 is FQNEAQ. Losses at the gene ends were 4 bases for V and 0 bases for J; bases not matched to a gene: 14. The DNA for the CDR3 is TGTGCCAGCAGCTCCCGGGTGAGACAGGGGAGGGGTAGCAATCAGCCCCAGCATTTT. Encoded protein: CASSSRVRQGRGSNQPQHF. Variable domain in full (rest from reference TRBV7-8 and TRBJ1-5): GAGVSQSPRYKVAKRGQDVALRCDPISGHVSLFWYQQALGQGPEFLTYFQNEAQLDKSGLPSDRFFAERPEGSVSTLKIQRTQQEDSAVYLCASSSRVRQGRGSNQPQHFGDGTRLSIL.

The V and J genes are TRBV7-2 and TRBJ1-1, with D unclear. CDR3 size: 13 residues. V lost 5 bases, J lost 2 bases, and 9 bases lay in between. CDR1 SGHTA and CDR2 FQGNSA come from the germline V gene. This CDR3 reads CASSRQTNTEAFF. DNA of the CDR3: TGTGCCAGCAGCCGACAAACAAACACTGAAGCTTTCTTT.

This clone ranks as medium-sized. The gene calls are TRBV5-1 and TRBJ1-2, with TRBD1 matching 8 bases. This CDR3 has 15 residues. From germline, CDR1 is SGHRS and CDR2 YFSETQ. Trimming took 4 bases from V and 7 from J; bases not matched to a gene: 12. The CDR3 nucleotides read TGCGCCAGCAGCCAGATTGAGACAGGGGTCCCTGGCTACACCTTC. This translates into CASSQIETGVPGYTF.

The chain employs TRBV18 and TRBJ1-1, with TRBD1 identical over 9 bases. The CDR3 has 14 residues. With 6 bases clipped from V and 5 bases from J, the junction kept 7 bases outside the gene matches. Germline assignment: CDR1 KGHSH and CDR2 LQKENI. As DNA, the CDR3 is TGTGCCAGCTCCCTGGGACAGGGACGAACTGAAGCTTTCTTT. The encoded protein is CASSLGQGRTEAFF. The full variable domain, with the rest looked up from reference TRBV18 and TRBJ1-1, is NAGVMQNPRHLVRRRGQEARLRCSPMKGHSHVYWYRQLPEEGLKFMVYLQKENIIDESGMPKERFSAEFPKEGPSILRIQQVVRGDSAAYFCASSLGQGRTEAFFGQGTRLTVV.

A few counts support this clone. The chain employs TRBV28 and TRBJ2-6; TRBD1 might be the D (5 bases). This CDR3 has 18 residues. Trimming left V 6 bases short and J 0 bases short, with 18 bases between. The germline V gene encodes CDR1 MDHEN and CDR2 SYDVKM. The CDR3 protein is CASRYTGIINSGANVLTF. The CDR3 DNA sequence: TGTGCCAGCAGGTATACAGGTATAATCAACTCTGGGGCCAACGTCCTGACTTTC.

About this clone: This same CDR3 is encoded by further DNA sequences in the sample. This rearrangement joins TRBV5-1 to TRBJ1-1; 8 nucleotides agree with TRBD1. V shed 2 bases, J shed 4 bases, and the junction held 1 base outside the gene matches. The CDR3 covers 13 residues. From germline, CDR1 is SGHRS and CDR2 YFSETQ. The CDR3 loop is CASSLTGGTEAFF. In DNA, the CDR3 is TGCGCCAGCAGCTTAACAGGGGGCACTGAAGCTTTCTTT.

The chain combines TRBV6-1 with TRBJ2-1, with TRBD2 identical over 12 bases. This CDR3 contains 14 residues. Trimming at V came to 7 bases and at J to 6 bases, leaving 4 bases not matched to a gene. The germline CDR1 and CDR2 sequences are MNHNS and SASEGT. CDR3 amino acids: CASKLAGGRNEQFF. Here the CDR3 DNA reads TGTGCCAGCAAGCTAGCGGGAGGGCGCAATGAGCAGTTCTTC.

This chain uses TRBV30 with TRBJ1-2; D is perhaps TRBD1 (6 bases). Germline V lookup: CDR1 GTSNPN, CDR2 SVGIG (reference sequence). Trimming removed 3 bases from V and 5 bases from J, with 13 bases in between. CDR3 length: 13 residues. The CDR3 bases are TGTGCCTGGAGGTTCACAGGGATATATGGCTACACCTTC. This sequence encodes CAWRFTGIYGYTF. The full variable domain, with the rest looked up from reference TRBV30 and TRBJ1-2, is SQTIHQWPATLVQPVGSPLSLECTVEGTSNPNLYWYRQAAGRGLQLLFYSVGIGQISSEVPQNLSASRPQDRQFILSSKKLLLSDSGFYLCAWRFTGIYGYTFGSGTRLTVV.

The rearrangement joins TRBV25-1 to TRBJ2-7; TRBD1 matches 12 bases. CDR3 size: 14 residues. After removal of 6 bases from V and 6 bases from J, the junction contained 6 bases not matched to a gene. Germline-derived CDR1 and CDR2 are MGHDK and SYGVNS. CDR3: CASSLGQGAFEQYF. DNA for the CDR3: TGTGCCAGCAGCCTGGGACAGGGGGCGTTCGAGCAGTACTTC.

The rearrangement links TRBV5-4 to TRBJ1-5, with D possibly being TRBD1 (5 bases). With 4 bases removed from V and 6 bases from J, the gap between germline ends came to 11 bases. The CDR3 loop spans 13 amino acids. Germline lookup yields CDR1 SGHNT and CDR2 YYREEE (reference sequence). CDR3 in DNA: TGTGCCAGCAGCCTGGGGCAGTCTCAGCCCCAGCATTTT. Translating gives CASSLGQSQPQHF.

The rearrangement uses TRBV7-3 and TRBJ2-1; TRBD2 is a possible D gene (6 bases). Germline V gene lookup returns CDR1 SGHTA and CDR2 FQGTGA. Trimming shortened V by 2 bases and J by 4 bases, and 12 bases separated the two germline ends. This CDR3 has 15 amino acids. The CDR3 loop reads CASSLYSGIYNEQFF. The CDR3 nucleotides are TGTGCCAGCAGCTTATATAGCGGTATATACAATGAGCAGTTCTTC.

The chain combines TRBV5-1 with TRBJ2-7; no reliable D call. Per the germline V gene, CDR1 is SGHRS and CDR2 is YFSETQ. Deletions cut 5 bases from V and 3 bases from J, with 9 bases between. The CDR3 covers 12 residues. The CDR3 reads CASRASSYEQYF. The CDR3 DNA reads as TGCGCCAGCAGGGCGTCTAGCTACGAGCAGTACTTC.

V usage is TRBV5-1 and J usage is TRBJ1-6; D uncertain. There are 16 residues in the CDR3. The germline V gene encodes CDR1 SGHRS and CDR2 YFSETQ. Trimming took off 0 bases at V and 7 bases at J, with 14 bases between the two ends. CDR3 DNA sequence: TGCGCCAGCAGCTTGGTGGGAGACCTCGGGAATTCACCCCTCCACTTT. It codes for CASSLVGDLGNSPLHF.

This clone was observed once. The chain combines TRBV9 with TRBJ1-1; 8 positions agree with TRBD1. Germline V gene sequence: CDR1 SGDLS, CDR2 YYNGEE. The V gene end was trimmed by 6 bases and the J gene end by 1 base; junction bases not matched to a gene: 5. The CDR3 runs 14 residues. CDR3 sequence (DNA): TGTGCCAGCAACATTGGGACAGGGAACACTGAAGCTTTCTTT. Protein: CASNIGTGNTEAFF.

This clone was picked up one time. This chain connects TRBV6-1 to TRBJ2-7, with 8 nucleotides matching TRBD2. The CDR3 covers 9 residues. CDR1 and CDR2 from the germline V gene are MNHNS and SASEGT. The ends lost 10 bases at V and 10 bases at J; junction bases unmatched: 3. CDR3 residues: CATAGGQYF. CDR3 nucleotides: TGTGCCACCGCGGGAGGTCAGTACTTC.

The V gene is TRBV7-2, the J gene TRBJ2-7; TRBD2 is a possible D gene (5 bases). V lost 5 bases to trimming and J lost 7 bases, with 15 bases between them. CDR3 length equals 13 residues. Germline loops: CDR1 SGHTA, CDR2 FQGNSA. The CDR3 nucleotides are TGTGCCAGCAGCCCCCCCGCGGGTGGGGAGCAGTACTTC. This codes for CASSPPAGGEQYF.

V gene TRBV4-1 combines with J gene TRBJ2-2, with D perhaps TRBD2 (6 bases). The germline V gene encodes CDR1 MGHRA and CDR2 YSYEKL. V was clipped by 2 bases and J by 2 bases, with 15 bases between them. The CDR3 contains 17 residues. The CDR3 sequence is CASSQTSRPLNTGELFF. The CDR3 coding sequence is TGCGCCAGCAGCCAAACTAGCCGGCCCCTTAACACCGGGGAGCTGTTTTTT.

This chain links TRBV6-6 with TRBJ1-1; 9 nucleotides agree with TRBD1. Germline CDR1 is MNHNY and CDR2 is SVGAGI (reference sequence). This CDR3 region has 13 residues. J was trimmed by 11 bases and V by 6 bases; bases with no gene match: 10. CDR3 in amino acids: CASSRKQGAGAFF. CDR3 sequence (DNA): TGTGCCAGCAGCCGCAAACAGGGGGCAGGGGCTTTCTTT.

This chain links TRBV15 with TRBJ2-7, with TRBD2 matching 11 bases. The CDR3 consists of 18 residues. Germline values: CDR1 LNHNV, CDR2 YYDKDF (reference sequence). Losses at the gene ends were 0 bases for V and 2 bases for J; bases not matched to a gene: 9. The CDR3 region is CATSREATSGTLPYEQYF. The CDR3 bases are TGTGCCACCAGCAGAGAAGCGACTAGCGGGACCCTACCCTACGAGCAGTACTTC. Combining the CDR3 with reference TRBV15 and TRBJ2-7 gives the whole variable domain DAMVIQNPRYQVTQFGKPVTLSCSQTLNHNVMYWYQQKSSQAPKLLFHYYDKDFNNEADTPDNFQSRRPNTSFCFLDIRSPGLGDTAMYLCATSREATSGTLPYEQYFGPGTRLTVT.

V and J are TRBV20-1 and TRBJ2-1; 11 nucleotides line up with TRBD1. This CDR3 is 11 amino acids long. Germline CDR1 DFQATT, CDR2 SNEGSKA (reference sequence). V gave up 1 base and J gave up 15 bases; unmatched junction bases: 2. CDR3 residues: CSARGDRGSFF. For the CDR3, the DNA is TGCAGTGCTAGAGGGGACAGGGGGTCGTTCTTC.

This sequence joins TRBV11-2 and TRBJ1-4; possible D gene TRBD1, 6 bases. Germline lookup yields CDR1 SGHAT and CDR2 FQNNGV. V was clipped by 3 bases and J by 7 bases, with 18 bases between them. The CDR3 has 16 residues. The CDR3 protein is CASSLQAQGSTEKLFF. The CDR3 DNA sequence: TGTGCCAGCAGCTTGCAGGCCCAGGGGTCAACTGAAAAACTGTTTTTT.

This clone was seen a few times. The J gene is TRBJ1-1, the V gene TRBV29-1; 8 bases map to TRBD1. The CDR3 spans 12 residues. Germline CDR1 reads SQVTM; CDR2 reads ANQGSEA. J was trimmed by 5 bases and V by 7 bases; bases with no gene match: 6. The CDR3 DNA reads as TGCAGCGGTCTAACAGGGGGTACTGAAGCTTTCTTT. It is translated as CSGLTGGTEAFF.

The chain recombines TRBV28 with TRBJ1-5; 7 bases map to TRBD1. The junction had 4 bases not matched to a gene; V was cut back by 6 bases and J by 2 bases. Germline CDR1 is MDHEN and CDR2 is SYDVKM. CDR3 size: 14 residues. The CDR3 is CASSPGQGNQPQHF. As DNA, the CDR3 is TGTGCCAGCAGCCCCGGACAGGGCAATCAGCCCCAGCATTTT.

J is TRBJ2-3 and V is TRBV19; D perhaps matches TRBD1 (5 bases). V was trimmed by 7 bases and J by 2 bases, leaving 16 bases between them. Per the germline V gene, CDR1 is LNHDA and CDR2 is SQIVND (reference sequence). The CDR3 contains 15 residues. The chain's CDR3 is CASTSQAGFTDTQYF. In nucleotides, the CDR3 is TGTGCCAGTACTAGTCAGGCAGGGTTCACAGATACGCAGTATTTT.

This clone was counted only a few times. Here the CDR3 DNA reads TGTGCCAGCAGCACTAGCGGGAGAGCGTCAGATACGCAGTATTTT. Its translation is CASSTSGRASDTQYF. V gene TRBV7-9 combines with J gene TRBJ2-3; 11 bases agree with TRBD2. V trimming: 5 bases; J trimming: 4 bases; junction bases outside the gene matches: 5. The germline V gene encodes CDR1 SEHNR and CDR2 FQNEAQ (reference sequence). The CDR3 has 15 residues.

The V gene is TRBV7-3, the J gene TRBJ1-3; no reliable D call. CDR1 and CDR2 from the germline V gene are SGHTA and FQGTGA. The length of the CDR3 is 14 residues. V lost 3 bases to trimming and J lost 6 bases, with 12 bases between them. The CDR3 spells CASSLGNSVNTIYF. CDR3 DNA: TGTGCCAGCAGCTTGGGGAATAGCGTAAACACCATATATTTT.